This T cell receptor beta chain is drawn from a study of shared clonotypes between healthy human individuals. CD45RO negativity and positive selection for CCR7 defined naive CD8 cells, a population that excluded terminally differentiated effector memory CD45RA+ cells. An even split of each subset's genomic DNA across several immunoSEQ plates was performed. Each PCR replicate from the sorted subsets contained about 200 ng DNA, which is about 31,000 T cell genomes. Here immunoSEQ multiplex PCR was the method, and the copy in TCRdb shows in-frame clones only, minus some. The table shows around 650,000 clones, with approximately 96% occurring only once. J gave up 7 bases and V 4 bases, and 4 bases lay outside the gene matches. The CDR3 has 14 residues. Germline V gives CDR1 SGHDT, CDR2 YYEEEE.

The material sequenced was naive CD8+ T cells sorted from blood. The clonotype originates from a woman aged 25 to 39 in good health. V is TRBV5-6 and J is TRBJ2-7; 14 bases fit TRBD2. The CDR3 loop reads CASSPGLAGVEQYF. In DNA form, the CDR3 reads TGTGCCAGCAGCCCGGGACTAGCGGGAGTAGAGCAGTACTTC.